The clone carrying this TCR beta chain is labeled as medium-sized (0.01 to 0.1%). The CDR3 extends over 15 amino acids. Trimming took 3 bases from V and 0 from J, leaving 11 bases between them. CDR1 is MNHNY and CDR2 is SVGAGI in the germline V gene (reference sequence). This entry belongs to a study of low-dose radiotherapy and immunotherapy resistance in tumors. Looking at the study overall: Every two weeks patients got nivolumab 240 mg flat dose, plus ipilimumab 1 mg/kg every six weeks, intravenously.

TCRs were amplified for roughly 20 PCR cycles with a constant-region primer and V-primer adapter. TCRdb reanalysed the reads using MiXCR and keeps one entry per CDR3 protein. Altogether roughly 50,000 distinct CDR3 sequences are present, around 33% being singletons, with the ten largest covering approximately 8%. As to time point: after trial treatment. Documented treatment: LDRT plus nivolumab, ipilimumab, low-dose cyclophosphamide and aspirin (RACIN trial). Eligibility criteria specified advanced solid malignancies devoid of tumor-infiltrating lymphocytes. V and J are TRBV6-6 and TRBJ2-5; possible D gene TRBD2, 6 bases. The material sequenced was PBMCs, taken after low-dose radiotherapy plus immunotherapy. The source is a male donor with rectosigmoid adenocarcinoma. The CDR3 DNA reads TGTGCCAGCAGTTATCTTGGCGGGAACCAAGAGACCCAGTACTTC. Protein: CASSYLGGNQETQYF.